These 22 T cell receptor beta chains originate from one sample sequenced in a study of shared clonotypes between healthy human individuals (dated by TCRdb to 2020 to 2021). CD8 naive samples were CD45RO-negative cells positively selected for CCR7, giving a CD45RA+CCR7+ population that excluded TemRA cells. Receptors were amplified or captured by the immunoSEQ multiplex PCR assay. Entries here come from immuneACCESS through TCRdb and include only in-frame sequences with V and J called. Some clones fail to appear in such tables; in the studies checked, an unresolved V gene covers under half of the shortfall, and the cause of the remainder is unknown. Present in this sample are roughly 2 million clones, about 94% of which were seen just once. The biggest ten clones account for roughly 1.1% of the sample. The material sequenced was naive CD8+ T cells sorted from blood. The intended sense of this specimen's cell subset or site label: CD45RA+CCR7+. Every receptor here comes from a man between 18 and 35 years old in good health.

V usage is TRBV4-3 and J usage is TRBJ2-4, with a tentative D call TRBD1 (6 bases). V was cut by 4 bases and J by 8 bases, with 18 bases left in between. Per the germline V gene, CDR1 is LGHNA and CDR2 is YSLEER. The length of the CDR3 is 15 residues. The CDR3 spells CASSLGADRRDIQYF. CDR3 nucleotide sequence: TGCGCCAGCAGCCTTGGCGCCGACAGGCGGGACATTCAGTACTTC.

V and J are TRBV9 and TRBJ2-3, with D possibly being TRBD1 or TRBD2 (5 bases each). Per the germline V gene, CDR1 is SGDLS and CDR2 is YYNGEE. This CDR3 has 16 amino acids. V dropped 3 bases and J dropped 1 base, with 15 bases sitting between them. The CDR3 is CASSARRGAGTDTQYF. In DNA form, the CDR3 reads TGTGCCAGCAGCGCCCGCAGAGGGGCTGGCACAGATACGCAGTATTTT.

The rearrangement links TRBV28 to TRBJ2-2; D tentatively reads TRBD1 or TRBD2 (5 bases each). With 8 bases removed from V and 6 bases from J, the gap between germline ends came to 16 bases. CDR3 length equals 14 residues. Germline V gives CDR1 MDHEN, CDR2 SYDVKM. The CDR3 region has the DNA TGTGCCAGCGCAATTCTGGTGGGGGCCGGGGAGCTGTTTTTT. Translating gives CASAILVGAGELFF.

CDR3 sequence reads: CASSPNVPGSSGANVLTF. CDR3 bases: TGTGCCAGCAGCCCAAATGTTCCGGGGAGCTCTGGGGCCAACGTCCTGACTTTC. V is TRBV7-9 and J is TRBJ2-6; TRBD2 might be the D (5 bases). V was pared by 5 bases and J by 0 bases, with 17 bases between. The CDR3 has 18 residues. In germline, CDR1 is SEHNR, CDR2 FQNEAQ (reference sequence).

The CDR3 DNA follows: TGCGCCAGCAGCCAAGATTGGGGGGTAACCTACGAGCAGTACTTC. Its translation is CASSQDWGVTYEQYF. The V gene is TRBV4-3, the J gene TRBJ2-7; possible D gene TRBD2, 6 bases. Germline V gene lookup returns CDR1 LGHNA and CDR2 YSLEER. The CDR3 sequence is 15 residues long. V lost 0 bases, J lost 2 bases, and 11 bases lay in between.

This clone occurred a few times. CDR3 loop: CASSQVRGAPGYTF. CDR3 bases: TGTGCCAGCAGCCAAGTCCGGGGGGCGCCCGGCTACACCTTC. The chain links TRBV14 to TRBJ1-2, with D possibly TRBD1 on 6 matching bases. Germline values: CDR1 SGHDN, CDR2 FVKESK. This CDR3 has 14 residues. The V end was cut by 1 base, the J end by 8 bases, with 14 bases between.

V usage is TRBV30 and J usage is TRBJ1-2; 12 positions agree with TRBD1. Per the germline V gene, CDR1 is GTSNPN and CDR2 is SVGIG (reference sequence). This CDR3 spans 16 amino acids. Germline trimming cut 1 base from V and 2 bases from J; bases unmatched to any gene: 5. The CDR3 DNA reads as TGTGCCTGGAGTGACTGGGACAGGGGGCTGAACTATGGCTACACCTTC. As protein: CAWSDWDRGLNYGYTF.

This chain connects TRBV7-6 to TRBJ1-5; D perhaps matches TRBD1 (5 bases). This CDR3 region has 18 residues. V was shortened by 5 bases and J by 0 bases, with 20 bases between the two germline ends. In germline, CDR1 is SGHVS, CDR2 FNYEAQ. CDR3 in DNA: TGTGCCAGCAGCCCCCTGGTCAGGGTAATGGATAGCAATCAGCCCCAGCATTTT. Translated, it gives CASSPLVRVMDSNQPQHF.

The chain combines TRBV6-1 with TRBJ2-2; D uncertain. CDR3 length: 16 residues. The germline V gene encodes CDR1 MNHNS and CDR2 SASEGT. Trimming took 3 bases from V and 2 from J, leaving 13 bases between them. The CDR3 nucleotides are TGTGCCAGCAGTGATGAGTACGGAGCCAACACCGGGGAGCTGTTTTTT. Amino acid sequence: CASSDEYGANTGELFF.

This clone was counted a single time. The chain joins TRBV28 to TRBJ1-2; D not certain. The V end was cut by 0 bases, the J end by 7 bases, with 9 bases between. Germline V CDR1 and CDR2: MDHEN, SYDVKM. The CDR3 has 13 residues. The CDR3 sequence is CASSLWSGVGYTF. The CDR3 nucleotides read TGTGCCAGCAGTTTATGGTCCGGGGTTGGCTACACCTTC.

V and J are TRBV7-8 and TRBJ2-5, with no clear D. The germline CDR1 and CDR2 sequences are SGHVS and FQNEAQ. The germline V and J ends were trimmed by 5 bases and 2 bases, with 9 bases remaining between them. There are 13 residues in the CDR3. CDR3 residues: CASSLRIQETQYF. DNA of the CDR3: TGTGCCAGCAGCCTCAGGATTCAAGAGACCCAGTACTTC.

In regard to this clone: Within the sample, other DNA sequences also encode this same CDR3. The chain uses TRBV9 and TRBJ1-4; D gene ambiguous. Germline V gene data show CDR1 as SGDLS and CDR2 as YYNGEE. Trimming stripped 0 bases from V and 0 bases from J, with 6 bases between. CDR3 length equals 15 residues. As DNA, the CDR3 is TGTGCCAGCAGCGTAGGGGGAGCAACTAATGAAAAACTGTTTTTT. Protein: CASSVGGATNEKLFF.

On this clone: Different DNA sequences within this sample yield the same CDR3. The V call is TRBV5-1, the J call TRBJ2-5; tentative D call: TRBD2 (7 bases). CDR3 length: 14 residues. Germline CDR1 reads SGHRS; CDR2 reads YFSETQ. The V end lost 2 bases, the J end lost 5 bases, and 13 bases lay between the germline ends. In DNA form, the CDR3 reads TGCGCCAGCAGCTTAGAGGGGGGGCTGGAGACCCAGTACTTC. Amino acids: CASSLEGGLETQYF. Full variable domain (outside the CDR3, taken from reference TRBV5-1 and TRBJ2-5): KAGVTQTPRYLIKTRGQQVTLSCSPISGHRSVSWYQQTPGQGLQFLFEYFSETQRNKGNFPGRFSGRQFSNSRSEMNVSTLELGDSALYLCASSLEGGLETQYFGPGTRLLVL.

This chain uses TRBV6-1 with TRBJ1-1, with D unresolved. The CDR3 runs to 13 residues. CDR1 is MNHNS and CDR2 is SASEGT in the germline V gene. V lost 3 bases and J lost 1, with 6 bases in between. CDR3 amino acids: CASSDGWNTEAFF. The CDR3 nucleotides read TGTGCCAGCAGTGACGGCTGGAACACTGAAGCTTTCTTT.

The chain recombines TRBV6-5 with TRBJ2-7; no clear D gene. V was cut by 7 bases and J by 2 bases, with 9 bases left in between. The CDR3 runs 12 residues. Per germline, CDR1 MNHEY and CDR2 SVGAGI. The CDR3 nucleotides are TGTGCCAGCAAGAGCCTTACCTACGAGCAGTACTTC. Translating it yields CASKSLTYEQYF.

The chain recombines TRBV6-1 with TRBJ2-4; D is perhaps TRBD1 or TRBD2 (5 bases each). Germline V lookup: CDR1 MNHNS, CDR2 SASEGT. The CDR3 has 14 residues. V lost 3 bases and J lost 6, with 12 bases in between. The CDR3 sequence is CASSDGAGGNIQYF. CDR3 nucleotides: TGTGCCAGCAGTGACGGGGCCGGAGGAAACATTCAGTACTTC.

This sequence joins TRBV28 and TRBJ2-3, with 12 bases fitting TRBD2. CDR1 is MDHEN and CDR2 is SYDVKM in the germline V gene. This CDR3 is 18 amino acids long. The junction had 7 bases not matched to a gene; V was cut back by 3 bases and J by 0 bases. CDR3 protein: CASSFPLAGGQSTDTQYF. The CDR3 nucleotides read TGTGCCAGCAGTTTCCCACTAGCGGGGGGCCAAAGCACAGATACGCAGTATTTT.

The chain links TRBV5-1 to TRBJ2-1; maybe TRBD1 (5 bases). Trimming left V 0 bases short and J 6 bases short, with 7 bases between. Germline lookup yields CDR1 SGHRS and CDR2 YFSETQ. The CDR3 contains 13 residues. CDR3 protein: CASSLARANEQFF. CDR3 sequence (DNA): TGCGCCAGCAGCTTGGCCAGGGCCAATGAGCAGTTCTTC.

The gene calls are TRBV4-2 and TRBJ2-7, with D possibly called TRBD1 or TRBD2 (5 bases each). Germline CDR1 and CDR2: LGHNA and YNFKEQ. The CDR3 is 14 amino acids. Trimming cost V 0 bases and J 4 bases, with 10 bases left between them. The CDR3 coding sequence is TGTGCCAGCAGCCAAGATGGGGGAGATTACGAGCAGTACTTC. This gives the protein CASSQDGGDYEQYF.

Comment on this clone: Other nucleotide sequences from this sample produce the same CDR3. The chain joins TRBV30 to TRBJ2-1; no clear D gene. The V end was cut by 1 base, the J end by 6 bases, with 7 bases between. The germline gives CDR1 GTSNPN, CDR2 SVGIG (reference sequence). There are 12 residues in the CDR3. The chain's CDR3 is CAWSDSGNEQFF. CDR3 in DNA: TGTGCCTGGAGTGACTCAGGCAATGAGCAGTTCTTC.

This clone is a singleton in its sample. V and J are TRBV25-1 and TRBJ1-4; no clear D. The germline V and J ends were trimmed by 1 base and 8 bases, with 14 bases remaining between them. This CDR3 contains 15 residues. Germline V CDR1 and CDR2: MGHDK, SYGVNS. The CDR3 spells CASSESGGFEEKLFF. CDR3 bases: TGTGCCAGCAGTGAATCCGGAGGGTTTGAGGAAAAACTGTTTTTT.

The chain employs TRBV6-5 and TRBJ2-7; 7 bases align to TRBD2. In germline, CDR1 is MNHEY, CDR2 SVGAGI. The CDR3 is 12 amino acids. With V trimmed by 8 bases and J by 9 bases, 10 bases remained unmatched. The CDR3: CASPSLRGGQYF. The CDR3 region has the DNA TGTGCCAGCCCATCCCTCCGCGGGGGGCAGTACTTC.